One T cell receptor beta chain is described in this entry. Its target is not known. The sample belongs to a study of T cell clonotyping in hematopoietic cell transplantation. Points from the study as a whole: After transplant, recipient diversity fell while pathologically expanded clonotypes grew through day 180.

Sequenced by immunoSEQ multiplex PCR; TCRdb stores in-frame clones only, minus some. This table holds roughly 13,000 clones, 80% to 95% found once. The V and J ends lost 7 bases and 0 bases respectively, with 9 bases between them. Germline V CDR1 and CDR2: SNHLY, FYNNEI. This CDR3 spans 13 amino acids. This clonotype originated in a female patient aged 45 to 65 who had an allogeneic stem cell transplant from an unrelated donor, so the T cells may come from the graft donor. Some clones in this sample may be carry-over from other donors' samples. V gene TRBV2 combines with J gene TRBJ1-1, with D hard to call. The specimen was PBMCs, collected 100 days after allogeneic stem cell transplant. As DNA, the CDR3 is TGTGCCAGCAAAATATCAGTGAACACTGAAGCTTTCTTT. It codes for CASKISVNTEAFF.